This TCR beta chain was retrieved from a study of CD8+ T cells in alopecia areata. Background on the study: Treated patients received oral tofacitinib, 5 to 10 mg twice daily.

cDNA prepared by RNA extraction and subsequent reverse transcription served as the template for sequencing. Sequenced by immunoSEQ multiplex PCR; TCRdb stores in-frame clones only, minus some. The sample has 110,000 or so clones, 30% to 40% seen once; the top ten hold 2.5% to 3.5%. CDR1 and CDR2 from the germline V gene are SQVTM and ANQGSEA. The CDR3 consists of 12 residues. V was clipped by 7 bases and J by 1 base, with 10 bases between them. The sorting of PBMCs gave CD4+ and CD8+ T cells. This clonotype originated in a human donor with alopecia areata. Sequenced material: CD4+ T cells sorted from blood. The rearrangement uses TRBV29-1 and TRBJ1-1; D unclear. Here the CDR3 reads CSAEWGNTEAFF. In DNA form, the CDR3 reads TGCAGCGCCGAGTGGGGGAACACTGAAGCTTTCTTT. The full variable domain, its missing parts supplied by reference TRBV29-1 and TRBJ1-1, is SAVISQKPSRDICQRGTSLTIQCQVDSQVTMMFWYRQQPGQSLTLIATANQGSEATYESGFVIDKFPISRPNLTFSTLTVSNMSPEDSSIYLCSAEWGNTEAFFGQGTRLTVV.